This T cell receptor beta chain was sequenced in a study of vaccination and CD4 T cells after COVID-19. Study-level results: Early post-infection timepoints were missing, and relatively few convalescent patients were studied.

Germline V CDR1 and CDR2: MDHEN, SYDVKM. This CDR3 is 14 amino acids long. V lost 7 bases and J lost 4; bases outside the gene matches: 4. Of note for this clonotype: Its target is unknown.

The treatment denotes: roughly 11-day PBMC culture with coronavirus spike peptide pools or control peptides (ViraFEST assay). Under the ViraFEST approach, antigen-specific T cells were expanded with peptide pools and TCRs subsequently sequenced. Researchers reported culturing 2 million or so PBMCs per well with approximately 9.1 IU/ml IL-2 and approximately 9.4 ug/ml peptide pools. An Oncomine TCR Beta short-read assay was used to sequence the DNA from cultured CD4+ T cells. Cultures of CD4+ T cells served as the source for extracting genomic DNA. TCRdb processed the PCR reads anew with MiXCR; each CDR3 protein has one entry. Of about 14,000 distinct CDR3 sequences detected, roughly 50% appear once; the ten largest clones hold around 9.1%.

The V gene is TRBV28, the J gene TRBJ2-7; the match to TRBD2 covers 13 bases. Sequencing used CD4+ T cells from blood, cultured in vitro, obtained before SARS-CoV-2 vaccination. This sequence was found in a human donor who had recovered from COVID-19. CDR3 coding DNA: TGTGCCAGCACCAGGACTAGCGGGAGTTACGAGCAGTACTTC. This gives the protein CASTRTSGSYEQYF.